This T cell receptor beta chain was documented in a study of blood T cell repertoires in COVID-19. Background on the study: Acute and convalescent COVID-19 specimens originated in the United States, Italy and Spain. The cDNA or gDNA used as material had been derived from T cells, B-cell-depleted T cells, or PBMCs.

Germline values: CDR1 SEHNR, CDR2 FQNEAQ (reference sequence). CDR3 length: 13 amino acids. Trimming left V 1 base short and J 3 bases short, with 6 bases between. Authors' processing steps: Quantification of nucleated cells was approximated via reference gene primer amplification. Assay: immunoSEQ multiplex PCR; the TCRdb copy retains only in-frame clones and omits some. The V and J calls and clone size come from that table; D and trimming were worked out from the DNA. The profile shows hundreds of thousands of clones, approximately 86% of them singletons. This sequence originates from a man aged 70-80 years with acute or convalescent COVID-19. The V gene is TRBV7-9, the J gene TRBJ1-1; D gene unclear. Sequenced: peripheral blood. The CDR3 reads CASSLEADTEAFF. DNA for the CDR3: TGTGCCAGCAGCTTAGAGGCGGACACTGAAGCTTTCTTT.